This TCR beta chain was captured in a study of Tregs in tolerant kidney transplant recipients. Of note for this clone: The antigen is unknown.

Data came from immunoSEQ multiplex PCR; TCRdb stores just in-frame clones and leaves some out. Of about 83,000 clones in the sample, 98% were seen once. Thawed PBMCs were FACS-sorted into unstimulated CD4+CD25+CD127- regulatory T cells, CD4+CD25- non-regulatory cells, CD4 and CD8 cells. Study results and caveats: The small number of patients limits these findings pending further validation. In tolerant patients, donor-specific Tregs outgrew total Tregs, suggesting antigen-driven expansion. Activated donor B cell expansion appeared to reveal the most relevant donor-specific TCRbeta repertoire.

The receptor comes from a human donor who received a combined kidney and bone marrow transplant. The sequencing used CD4+ T cells from blood, collected before the transplant.

In nucleotides, the CDR3 is TGCGCCAGCAGCTTGGAATTACAGAGAAATGAAAAACTGTTTTTT. Protein: CASSLELQRNEKLFF. The rearrangement joins TRBV5-1 to TRBJ1-4; D remains ambiguous. V lost 0 bases to trimming and J lost 5 bases, with 11 bases between them. Germline V gene sequence: CDR1 SGHRS, CDR2 YFSETQ. This CDR3 is 15 amino acids long.